Listed below are T cell receptor beta chains from one sample, sequenced in a study of shared clonotypes between healthy human individuals. The assay was immunoSEQ multiplex PCR, and TCRdb's table has in-frame clones only and misses some. The table includes millions of clones, over 85% detected once. Sequences were obtained from naive CD8+ T cells sorted from blood. The receptors were sampled from a man in his late teens or twenties in good health. The CDR3 runs from the conserved cysteine through the conserved F or W. Each record gives: J gene, clone size, D gene, V gene, CDR3 protein, CDR3 DNA. D genes are given only for firm matches. The size field is filled for only some rows; it gives once, few, many or a size class.

J: TRBJ2-7; size: .; D: .; V: TRBV29-1; CDR3: CSVVNNYEQYF; DNA: TGCAGCGTTGTGAACAACTACGAGCAGTACTTC
J: TRBJ2-1; size: .; D: TRBD2; V: TRBV9; CDR3: CASSPPREIEQFF; DNA: TGTGCCAGCAGCCCCCCGCGGGAGATTGAGCAGTTCTTC
J: TRBJ1-2; size: .; D: .; V: TRBV30; CDR3: CACVARALGIGGYTF; DNA: TGTGCCTGCGTCGCCAGGGCGTTGGGTATCGGGGGCTACACCTTC
J: TRBJ1-1; size: .; D: .; V: TRBV7-9; CDR3: CASSFQDRLGAEAFF; DNA: TGTGCCAGCAGCTTTCAAGACAGGCTTGGGGCTGAAGCTTTCTTT
J: TRBJ2-7; size: .; D: .; V: TRBV9; CDR3: CASSVSTGYEQYF; DNA: TGTGCCAGCAGCGTTAGTACAGGTTACGAGCAGTACTTC
J: TRBJ2-2; size: once; D: TRBD2; V: TRBV9; CDR3: CASSVEAGLVTGELFF; DNA: TGTGCCAGCAGCGTAGAAGCGGGGTTGGTCACCGGGGAGCTGTTTTTT
J: TRBJ2-2; size: .; D: .; V: TRBV15; CDR3: CATSGGGLGELFF; DNA: TGTGCCACCAGCGGGGGTGGGTTAGGGGAGCTGTTTTTT
J: TRBJ2-4; size: .; D: .; V: TRBV7-5; CDR3: CARSLAGERGIAKNIQYF; DNA: TGTGCCAGAAGCTTAGCGGGTGAGAGGGGGATAGCCAAAAACATTCAGTACTTC
J: TRBJ2-2; size: .; D: .; V: TRBV10-2; CDR3: CATSDGSNTGELFF; DNA: TGCGCCACCTCAGATGGGTCGAACACCGGGGAGCTGTTTTTT
J: TRBJ2-7; size: .; D: .; V: TRBV7-8; CDR3: CASSLGYDRSSYEQYF; DNA: TGTGCCAGCAGCTTAGGGTACGATCGGAGCTCCTACGAGCAGTACTTC
J: TRBJ1-6; size: .; D: TRBD1; V: TRBV15; CDR3: CATSYRTGTGSPLHF; DNA: TGTGCCACCAGCTACCGGACAGGGACGGGTTCACCCCTCCACTTT
J: TRBJ2-7; size: .; D: TRBD1; V: TRBV4-3; CDR3: CASSRAGQGDYEQYF; DNA: TGCGCCAGCAGCCGAGCGGGACAGGGAGACTACGAGCAGTACTTC
J: TRBJ2-2; size: .; D: .; V: TRBV29-1; CDR3: CSVLNHTGELFF; DNA: TGCAGCGTGCTAAACCACACCGGGGAGCTGTTTTTT
J: TRBJ2-7; size: .; D: TRBD1; V: TRBV6-5; CDR3: CASSYGDRVSYEQYF; DNA: TGTGCCAGCAGTTACGGGGACAGGGTCTCCTACGAGCAGTACTTC
J: TRBJ2-2; size: .; D: .; V: TRBV5-6; CDR3: CASSFFTGELFF; DNA: TGTGCCAGCAGCTTTTTCACCGGGGAGCTGTTTTTT
J: TRBJ2-3; size: .; D: .; V: TRBV5-6; CDR3: CASSILSDTQYF; DNA: TGTGCCAGCAGCATCCTCTCCGATACGCAGTATTTT
J: TRBJ1-4; size: .; D: .; V: TRBV4-1; CDR3: CASSRPPPGGRTTNEKLFF; DNA: TGCGCCAGCAGCCGACCCCCCCCGGGAGGGAGGACAACTAATGAAAAACTGTTTTTT
J: TRBJ2-7; size: .; D: .; V: TRBV6-5; CDR3: CASSTNPSREQYF; DNA: TGTGCCAGCAGTACAAACCCCTCCCGCGAGCAGTACTTC
J: TRBJ1-2; size: .; D: .; V: TRBV27; CDR3: CASSLLGAGQNGGYTF; DNA: TGTGCCAGCAGTTTATTGGGGGCAGGGCAGAACGGGGGCTACACCTTC
J: TRBJ2-7; size: .; D: TRBD2; V: TRBV7-2; CDR3: CASSPGTSGYEQYF; DNA: TGTGCCAGCAGCCCCGGGACTAGCGGCTACGAGCAGTACTTC
J: TRBJ2-7; size: .; D: TRBD1; V: TRBV5-4; CDR3: CASSSGTVDHEQYF; DNA: TGTGCCAGCAGCTCCGGGACAGTGGACCACGAGCAGTACTTC
J: TRBJ2-7; size: .; D: .; V: TRBV28; CDR3: CASSRWGGTTYEQYF; DNA: TGTGCCAGCAGTAGGTGGGGTGGCACTACCTACGAGCAGTACTTC
J: TRBJ2-3; size: .; D: .; V: TRBV11-2; CDR3: CASSQYTGDTQYF; DNA: TGTGCCAGCAGCCAATACACAGGGGATACGCAGTATTTT
J: TRBJ2-2; size: .; D: .; V: TRBV10-2; CDR3: CASRPTSYTGELFF; DNA: TGCGCCAGCAGACCCACCTCATACACCGGGGAGCTGTTTTTT
J: TRBJ2-7; size: .; D: .; V: TRBV5-8; CDR3: CASSLFGGTTYEQYF; DNA: TGTGCCAGCAGCTTGTTCGGGGGGACAACCTACGAGCAGTACTTC
J: TRBJ2-5; size: .; D: TRBD2; V: TRBV27; CDR3: CASSLELGGAQYF; DNA: TGTGCCAGCAGTTTAGAATTGGGAGGGGCCCAGTACTTC
J: TRBJ1-4; size: once; D: .; V: TRBV4-1; CDR3: CASSHRTPNEKLFF; DNA: TGCGCCAGCAGCCATCGGACGCCGAATGAAAAACTGTTTTTT
J: TRBJ2-7; size: .; D: TRBD1; V: TRBV27; CDR3: CATSTGTGYEQYF; DNA: TGTGCCACCTCCACCGGGACAGGCTACGAGCAGTACTTC
J: TRBJ2-7; size: once; D: TRBD1; V: TRBV29-1; CDR3: CSVEVQGSYEQYF; DNA: TGCAGCGTTGAAGTACAGGGGTCCTACGAGCAGTACTTC
J: TRBJ1-1; size: .; D: .; V: TRBV4-3; CDR3: CASSQDPNTEAFF; DNA: TGCGCCAGCAGCCAAGACCCGAACACTGAAGCTTTCTTT
J: TRBJ1-6; size: .; D: TRBD1; V: TRBV19; CDR3: CASSPQPGQDHSPLRF; DNA: TGTGCCAGTAGTCCCCAGCCGGGACAGGACCATTCACCCCTCCGCTTT
J: TRBJ1-2; size: .; D: TRBD1; V: TRBV15; CDR3: CATSRDHGQGPDGYTF; DNA: TGTGCCACCAGCAGAGACCACGGACAGGGGCCAGATGGCTACACCTTC
J: TRBJ2-1; size: .; D: TRBD1; V: TRBV7-9; CDR3: CASSAWDREIRNEQFF; DNA: TGTGCCAGCAGCGCTTGGGACAGGGAAATTCGCAATGAGCAGTTCTTC
J: TRBJ2-7; size: .; D: TRBD1; V: TRBV7-8; CDR3: CASSLEPTGGYEQYF; DNA: TGTGCCAGCAGCTTAGAGCCGACAGGGGGCTACGAGCAGTACTTC
J: TRBJ1-1; size: .; D: TRBD1; V: TRBV5-3; CDR3: CASSRIFRGRATEAFF; DNA: TGTGCCAGTTCGCGGATATTCAGGGGGCGCGCCACTGAAGCTTTCTTT
J: TRBJ2-1; size: .; D: .; V: TRBV27; CDR3: CASSLAGSYYNEQFF; DNA: TGTGCCAGCAGTTTAGCAGGTTCCTACTACAATGAGCAGTTCTTC
J: TRBJ1-1; size: .; D: TRBD1; V: TRBV19; CDR3: CASSIDGQGANTEAFF; DNA: TGTGCCAGTAGTATAGATGGGCAGGGGGCGAACACTGAAGCTTTCTTT
J: TRBJ2-3; size: once; D: TRBD2; V: TRBV5-1; CDR3: CASSSRTSGTSTDTQYF; DNA: TGCGCCAGCAGCTCACGGACTAGCGGGACTAGCACAGATACGCAGTATTTT
J: TRBJ2-4; size: .; D: .; V: TRBV27; CDR3: CASSLSPLAVDIQYF; DNA: TGTGCCAGCAGTTTATCGCCCCTCGCAGTGGACATTCAGTACTTC
J: TRBJ1-6; size: once; D: .; V: TRBV10-3; CDR3: CAISTGIGGNSPLHF; DNA: TGTGCCATCAGTACCGGCATCGGGGGAAATTCACCCCTCCACTTT
J: TRBJ1-2; size: .; D: TRBD1; V: TRBV6-1; CDR3: CASGRGTDDTF; DNA: TGTGCCAGCGGGAGGGGGACAGACGACACCTTC
J: TRBJ2-7; size: .; D: TRBD2; V: TRBV19; CDR3: CASSAGGEYEQYF; DNA: TGTGCCAGTAGTGCGGGGGGAGAGTACGAGCAGTACTTC
J: TRBJ2-5; size: .; D: TRBD1; V: TRBV4-3; CDR3: CASSQGFDRGPEETQYF; DNA: TGCGCCAGCAGCCAAGGGTTCGACAGGGGGCCTGAAGAGACCCAGTACTTC
J: TRBJ1-5; size: .; D: .; V: TRBV4-1; CDR3: CASSQDVGSGNQPQHF; DNA: TGCGCCAGCAGCCAAGATGTGGGGTCGGGCAATCAGCCCCAGCATTTT
J: TRBJ2-7; size: .; D: TRBD2; V: TRBV5-6; CDR3: CASSWLRAGDFSYEQYF; DNA: TGTGCCAGCAGCTGGTTACGGGCGGGAGACTTCTCCTACGAGCAGTACTTC
J: TRBJ1-2; size: .; D: .; V: TRBV27; CDR3: CAIPGEVYGYTF; DNA: TGTGCCATCCCAGGGGAGGTCTATGGCTACACCTTC
J: TRBJ2-7; size: once; D: .; V: TRBV27; CDR3: CASSLSPRSYEQYF; DNA: TGTGCCAGCAGTTTATCCCCGCGCTCCTACGAGCAGTACTTC
J: TRBJ2-3; size: once; D: TRBD2; V: TRBV13; CDR3: CASSLGRILAGTDTQYF; DNA: TGTGCCAGCAGCTTAGGCCGGATACTAGCGGGCACAGATACGCAGTATTTT
J: TRBJ1-5; size: .; D: .; V: TRBV6-1; CDR3: CASRGYSNQPQHF; DNA: TGTGCCAGCAGAGGGTATAGCAATCAGCCCCAGCATTTT
J: TRBJ1-1; size: .; D: .; V: TRBV6-5; CDR3: CASSYPLGEMNTEAFF; DNA: TGTGCCAGCAGTTACCCCTTGGGAGAGATGAACACTGAAGCTTTCTTT
J: TRBJ1-1; size: .; D: .; V: TRBV2; CDR3: CASSPGWGSEAFF; DNA: TGTGCCAGCAGCCCAGGGTGGGGCTCTGAAGCTTTCTTT
J: TRBJ1-1; size: .; D: .; V: TRBV28; CDR3: CASSATVNTEAFF; DNA: TGTGCCAGCAGCGCCACAGTGAACACTGAAGCTTTCTTT
J: TRBJ2-1; size: .; D: .; V: TRBV13; CDR3: CASSPGDLRNEQFF; DNA: TGTGCCAGCAGCCCCGGGGATCTCCGCAATGAGCAGTTCTTC
J: TRBJ2-3; size: .; D: .; V: TRBV5-1; CDR3: CASSYSTDTQYF; DNA: TGCGCCAGCAGCTATAGCACAGATACGCAGTATTTT
J: TRBJ2-7; size: .; D: .; V: TRBV5-4; CDR3: CAASDGRRYEQYF; DNA: TGTGCCGCCTCCGACGGGAGAAGGTACGAGCAGTACTTC
J: TRBJ1-1; size: .; D: .; V: TRBV7-3; CDR3: CASSSDTNTEAFF; DNA: TGTGCCAGCAGCTCAGACACGAACACTGAAGCTTTCTTT
J: TRBJ1-3; size: .; D: .; V: TRBV6-5; CDR3: CASSLGPSSGNTIYF; DNA: TGTGCCAGCAGCCTGGGTCCTTCCTCTGGAAACACCATATATTTT